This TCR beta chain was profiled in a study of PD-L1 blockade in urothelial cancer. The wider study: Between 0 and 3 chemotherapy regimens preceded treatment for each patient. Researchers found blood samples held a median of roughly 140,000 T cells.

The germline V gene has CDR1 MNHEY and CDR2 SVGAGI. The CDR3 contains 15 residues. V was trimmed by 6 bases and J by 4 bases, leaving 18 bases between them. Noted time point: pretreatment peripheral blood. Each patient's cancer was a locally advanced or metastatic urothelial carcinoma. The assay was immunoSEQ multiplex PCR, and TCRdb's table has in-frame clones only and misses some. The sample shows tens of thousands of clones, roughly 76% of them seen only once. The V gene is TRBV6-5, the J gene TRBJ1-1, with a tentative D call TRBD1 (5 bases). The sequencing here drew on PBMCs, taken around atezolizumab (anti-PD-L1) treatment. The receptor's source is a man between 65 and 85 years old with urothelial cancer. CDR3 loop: CASSQGGAGGTEAFF. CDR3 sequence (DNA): TGTGCCAGCAGCCAAGGAGGCGCCGGGGGCACTGAAGCTTTCTTT.